This TCR beta chain was recovered during a study of T cell clonality in common variable immunodeficiency (dated by TCRdb to about 2015). Study-wide findings and limitations: Fewer deletions and N-nucleotide insertions were reportedly observed in CVID TCRbeta sequences, and highly modified clones with 13 or more V deletions were reportedly absent from CVID TCRbeta sequences. TCRbeta clonality was higher in CVID subjects than in healthy controls (t-test p = 0.018), and the increase was most characteristic of about a third of subjects. Correlations between repertoire features and clinical complications were limited by patient heterogeneity within the CVID cohort. According to the authors, finding the cause of the higher clonality in CVID would require sequencing the repertoires of T cell subpopulations. Even though DNA input was the same, control samples had an average of about 90,000 unique sequences each, compared with approximately 30,000 in CVID samples. CVID subjects shared fewer TCRbeta clones with each other than healthy controls did (p < 0.0001).

The CDR3 covers 15 residues, taking in both the cysteine and the phenylalanine. Sequencing covers 36 bases of the CDR3, shown here with the frame starting at base 1. The germline V gene yields ENHRY for CDR1 and SYGVKD for CDR2. V loses 8 bases, J loses 2 bases, and the germline ends lie 16 bases apart. Both CVID patients and healthy controls were predominantly of Caucasian heritage. Heparinized peripheral whole blood samples of about 5 to 8 ml were collected from each donor. TCRbeta CDR3 repertoires were sequenced from genomic DNA of adults with common variable immune deficiency (CVID) and healthy adult controls. The control group comprised some 22 healthy adult volunteers, some 12 female and 10 male, aged about 20 to 70 years with a mean age of approximately 35. To isolate peripheral blood mononuclear cells, diluted blood was subjected to density centrifugation over Hypaque 1077 or Ficoll-Paque. Genomic DNA was extracted from unsorted mononuclear cells by Qiagen column purification or by a centrifugation-based method.

Ten or more counts support this clone. Which antigen it targets is not known. Read sequence stops 3 residues before the CDR3 end, and the germline J gene provides the missing end. Equivalent amounts of genomic DNA from CVID and control samples were used as sequencing input. For every sample, a 60 bp segment covering the rearranged TCRbeta CDR3 region was amplified and then sequenced. The immunoSEQ assay, a bias-corrected multiplex PCR with high-throughput sequencing, was employed for TCRbeta amplification. Regarding the original processing steps: Each unique nucleotide sequence was treated as a clone and annotated with V, D and J genes, copy number and frequency. Sequences were labeled productive if in frame, and non-productive if out of frame or containing stop codons. As previously described, Shannon's entropy was used to calculate clonality. The predicted amino acid sequences of productive clones were used to derive the mean CDR3 Kyte-Doolittle hydropathy. The R hclust function was used to hierarchically cluster scaled V gene usage with Manhattan distance and complete linkage. Sharing of clones by CDR3 amino acid sequence was evaluated through resampling of 12 repertoires per group over 100 rounds. The repertoires were screened for 60 to 85 published EBV-specific TCRbeta sequences and approximately 230 published CMV-specific TCRbeta sequences. After two CVID samples that produced fewer than 10,000 sequences were dropped from the analysis, 42 CVID repertoires remained. This is the immuneACCESS table as TCRdb keeps it, with only in-frame sequences that have V and J called. A part of the clones is gone; compared with another copy, unresolved V genes explain less than half, and the rest is unexplained. That table is the source of V, J and clone size, and D and trimming were worked out from the DNA. For this sample, tens of thousands of clones are listed, none of them singletons. The top ten clones comprise more than 1.2% of the sample.

The rearrangement combines TRBV10-3 with TRBJ2-1; TRBD2 might be the D gene, on 6 matching bases. The clonotype originates from a person aged 18 to 75 in good health. The sequenced material came from peripheral blood mononuclear cells. CDR3 bases read: TGTGCCATCCTCAGAGCGGGTGACCCCTACAATGAG. Its protein reads: CAILRAGDPYNE. The whole CDR3 sequence is CAILRAGDPYNEQFF.